This is a list of T cell receptor beta chains from one sample in a study of beta chain features in type 1 diabetes. Sequenced by immunoSEQ multiplex PCR; TCRdb stores in-frame clones only, minus some. The sample carries about 190,000 clones, approximately 8.4% recorded once. The sequenced material came from central memory CD4+ T cells from blood. The receptors originated from a man aged 18-30 years with type 1 diabetes. CDR3s include the opening cysteine and the closing phenylalanine or tryptophan. The D gene is left open where the match is weak. A clone size is listed for some rows: how often the clone was seen (once, few, many), or a class if it is expanded.

j_call v_call cdr3_length d_call clone_size cdr3_aa cdr3_nt
TRBJ2-7 TRBV7-2 15 NA NA CASSISATKNGEQYF TGTGCCAGCAGCATTAGCGCGACTAAAAACGGCGAGCAGTACTTC
TRBJ2-2 TRBV4-3 15 NA NA CASSPGLLVIGELFF TGCGCCAGCAGCCCGGGACTCCTCGTAATCGGAGAGCTGTTTTTT
TRBJ2-3 TRBV4-3 13 NA NA CASSQDFRNTQYF TGCGCCAGCAGCCAAGATTTTAGAAATACGCAGTATTTT
TRBJ1-3 TRBV7-2 14 TRBD1 NA CASRRTGIGNTIYF TGTGCCAGCAGGCGGACAGGGATTGGAAACACCATATATTTT
TRBJ1-5 TRBV7-9 16 NA many CASSLDGRGWNQPQHF TGTGCCAGCAGCTTAGACGGTAGGGGCTGGAATCAGCCCCAGCATTTT
TRBJ2-6 TRBV4-2 19 TRBD2 NA CASSQRGLAGVTGANVLTF TGTGCCAGCAGCCAAAGGGGACTAGCGGGAGTCACTGGGGCCAACGTCCTGACTTTC
TRBJ1-2 TRBV28 13 NA NA CASSETGRYGYTF TGTGCCAGCAGTGAGACAGGTAGATATGGCTACACCTTC
TRBJ2-1 TRBV5-4 15 TRBD1 NA CASSLAGQGPNEQFF TGTGCCAGCAGCTTGGCCGGACAGGGTCCTAATGAGCAGTTCTTC
TRBJ1-2 TRBV10-3 16 NA NA CAIKSDSTGGQAGITF TGTGCCATCAAGAGCGATTCCACTGGAGGCCAGGCGGGCATCACCTTC
TRBJ1-2 TRBV28 12 NA NA CASSLGGYGYTF TGTGCCAGCAGTTTAGGCGGCTATGGCTACACCTTC
TRBJ2-3 TRBV11-2 16 NA NA CASSLWGVSQKDTQYF TGTGCCAGCAGCTTATGGGGGGTTTCACAGAAGGATACGCAGTATTTT
TRBJ2-3 TRBV2 15 NA few CASRSLQGNGDTQYF TGTGCCAGCAGATCCCTCCAGGGGAACGGGGATACGCAGTATTTT
TRBJ1-1 TRBV18 15 TRBD1 few CASSQDRGENTEAFF TGTGCCAGCTCACAGGACAGGGGTGAGAACACTGAAGCTTTCTTT
TRBJ2-7 TRBV5-1 14 NA NA CASSLSQNSYEQYF TGCGCCAGCAGCTTATCTCAGAACTCCTACGAGCAGTACTTC
TRBJ2-7 TRBV28 14 TRBD2 NA CASRGAGDVHEQYF TGTGCCAGCAGGGGAGCGGGAGATGTCCACGAGCAGTACTTC
TRBJ2-1 TRBV5-1 16 NA few CASSAGRGSLDNEQFF TGCGCCAGCAGTGCAGGGAGGGGGAGTCTAGACAATGAGCAGTTCTTC
TRBJ2-2 TRBV7-2 17 TRBD1 few CASSLSGTGLGTGELFF TGTGCCAGCAGCTTATCCGGGACAGGGCTGGGCACCGGGGAGCTGTTTTTT
TRBJ2-7 TRBV7-9 13 NA NA CASGNRSSYEQYF TGTGCCAGCGGAAACAGGAGCTCCTACGAGCAGTACTTC
TRBJ2-7 TRBV28 16 TRBD1 many CASSLNPGQGPGEQYF TGTGCCAGCAGTCTAAACCCGGGACAGGGGCCCGGCGAGCAGTACTTC
TRBJ2-7 TRBV21-1 17 NA NA CASSKASGQAPSYEQYF TGTGCCAGCAGCAAGGCCTCTGGACAGGCTCCCTCCTACGAGCAGTACTTC
TRBJ2-3 TRBV4-3 14 NA NA CASSQQIRGDTQYF TGCGCCAGCAGCCAACAGATTCGTGGAGATACGCAGTATTTT
TRBJ1-5 TRBV7-2 16 NA NA CASSWAGPGGNQPQHF TGTGCCAGCAGCTGGGCAGGGCCCGGCGGCAATCAGCCCCAGCATTTT